The clone carrying this TCR beta chain came up a few times. The CDR3 length is 14 residues. Germline CDR1 reads SGHTA; CDR2 reads FQGTGA. J was trimmed by 3 bases and V by 4 bases; bases with no gene match: 5. The sample comes from a study of T cells after yellow fever vaccination. TCRdb re-called the 5' RACE reads through MiXCR, storing one row per CDR3 protein. Among about 49,000 distinct CDR3 sequences listed, approximately 7% were seen once. The sequencing here drew on CD8+ T cells sorted from PBMCs, taken roughly 15 days after the first yellow fever vaccination. The TCR was taken from a man aged 18 to 30 who received the YFV17D yellow fever vaccine. The rearrangement links TRBV7-3 to TRBJ1-1; 7 bases map to TRBD1. The CDR3 reads CASSSTGADTEAFF. The CDR3, as DNA: TGTGCCAGCAGCTCCACAGGGGCCGACACTGAAGCTTTCTTT.